This T cell receptor beta chain was retrieved from a study of Ad26.COV2.S vaccination and SARS-CoV-2 variants. Study outcomes and limitations: Post-vaccination breadth of spike-specific CD8+ and CD4+ T cell responses was reportedly substantial.

About this clone itself: Antigen unknown.

Treatment of the sample: over 15 received Ad26.COV2.S at low or high dose, single or two shots; 5 received placebo; per-sample allocation not given. It was on day 63 after the first vaccine or placebo injection that samples were taken. Donation was by an adult aged 18-55 years who was in Boston. An Ad26 vector that expressed Wuhan-strain SARS-CoV-2 spike constituted the vaccine. With 5 bases removed from V and 4 bases from J, the gap between germline ends came to 14 bases. From germline, CDR1 is GTSNPN and CDR2 SVGIG (reference sequence). This CDR3 is built from 13 residues. Method: immunoSEQ multiplex PCR; TCRdb's copy keeps in-frame clones and lacks some. The sample comprises roughly 250,000 clones, around nine tenths of which are singletons, and roughly 3% rests with the top ten.

This specimen consisted of peripheral blood, obtained in a trial of Ad26.COV2.S vaccine versus placebo. This sequence was found in a person between 18 and 60 years old who received the Ad26.COV2.S COVID-19 vaccine or a placebo. This chain joins TRBV30 and TRBJ1-1; D is possibly TRBD1 (6 bases). The CDR3, as DNA: TGTGCCTGGGGTCAGGGGAGGGGCACTGAAGCTTTCTTT. Translating it yields CAWGQGRGTEAFF. Using reference TRBV30 and TRBJ1-1 for the parts outside the CDR3, the full variable domain is SQTIHQWPATLVQPVGSPLSLECTVEGTSNPNLYWYRQAAGRGLQLLFYSVGIGQISSEVPQNLSASRPQDRQFILSSKKLLLSDSGFYLCAWGQGRGTEAFFGQGTRLTVV.